This T cell receptor beta chain appears in the sequencing data of a study of CD8 T cells in ankylosing spondylitis. The study, taken as a whole, reports: For ankylosing spondylitis blood, a TCR beta motif of seven to nine highly homologous variants appeared characteristic. Peripheral blood held disease-linked clones only at relatively low frequency, and these were CD8+.

This clonotype was observed a handful of times. Its antigen is unknown. TCRdb redid the calling of the 5' RACE reads with MiXCR, one entry per CDR3 protein. The repertoire holds approximately 260,000 distinct CDR3 sequences, with roughly 18% as singletons. Looked up from germline, CDR1 is DFQATT and CDR2 is SNEGSKA (reference sequence). Deletions cut 3 bases from V and 1 base from J, with 18 bases between. The CDR3 consists of 17 residues. J is TRBJ1-4 and V is TRBV20-1; tentative D call: TRBD1 (6 bases). Sequences were obtained from blood, either unsorted or a sorted T cell fraction (not recorded which). This clonotype originated in a male donor with ankylosing spondylitis or in good health (not recorded which). The CDR3 sequence: CSARPEGGRGTNEKLFF. In DNA form, the CDR3 reads TGCAGTGCTAGGCCCGAGGGGGGGCGGGGAACTAATGAAAAACTGTTTTTT.